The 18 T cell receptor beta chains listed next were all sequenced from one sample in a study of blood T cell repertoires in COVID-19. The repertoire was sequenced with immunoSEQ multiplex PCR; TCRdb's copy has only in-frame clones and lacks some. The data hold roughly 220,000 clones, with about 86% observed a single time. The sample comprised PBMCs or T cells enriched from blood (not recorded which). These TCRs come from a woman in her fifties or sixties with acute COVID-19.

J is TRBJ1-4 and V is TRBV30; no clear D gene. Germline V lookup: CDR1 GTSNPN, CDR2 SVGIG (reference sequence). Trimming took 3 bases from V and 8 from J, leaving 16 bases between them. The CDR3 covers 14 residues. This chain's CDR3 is CAWRLGPEGEKLFF. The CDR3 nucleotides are TGTGCCTGGAGGCTGGGCCCCGAAGGAGAAAAACTGTTTTTT.

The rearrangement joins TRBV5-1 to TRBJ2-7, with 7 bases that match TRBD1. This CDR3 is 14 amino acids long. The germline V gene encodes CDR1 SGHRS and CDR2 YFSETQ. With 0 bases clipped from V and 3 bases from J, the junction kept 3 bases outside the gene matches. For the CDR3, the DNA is TGCGCCAGCAGCTTGGTGGGACAGAGCTACGAGCAGTACTTC. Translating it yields CASSLVGQSYEQYF.

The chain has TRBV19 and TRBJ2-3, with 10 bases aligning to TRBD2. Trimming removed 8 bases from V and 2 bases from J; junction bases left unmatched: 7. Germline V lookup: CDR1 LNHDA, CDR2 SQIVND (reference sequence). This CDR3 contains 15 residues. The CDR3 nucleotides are TGTGCCAGTCAACTAGCGGGGAGATACACAGATACGCAGTATTTT. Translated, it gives CASQLAGRYTDTQYF.

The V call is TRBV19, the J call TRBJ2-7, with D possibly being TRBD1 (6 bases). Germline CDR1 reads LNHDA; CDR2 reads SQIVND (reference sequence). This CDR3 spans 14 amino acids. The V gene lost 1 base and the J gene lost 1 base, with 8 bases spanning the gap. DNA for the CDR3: TGTGCCAGTAGTATAGTCCAGGGGTCCTACGAGCAGTACTTC. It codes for CASSIVQGSYEQYF.

The CDR3 sequence is CASSLGLAEYNEQFF. The DNA of the CDR3 is TGTGCCAGTAGCCTGGGACTAGCGGAATACAATGAGCAGTTCTTC. V usage is TRBV19 and J usage is TRBJ2-1, with 11 bases lining up with TRBD2. The CDR3 sequence is 15 residues long. Germline loops: CDR1 LNHDA, CDR2 SQIVND (reference sequence). Trimming at V came to 6 bases and at J to 4 bases, leaving 5 bases not matched to a gene.

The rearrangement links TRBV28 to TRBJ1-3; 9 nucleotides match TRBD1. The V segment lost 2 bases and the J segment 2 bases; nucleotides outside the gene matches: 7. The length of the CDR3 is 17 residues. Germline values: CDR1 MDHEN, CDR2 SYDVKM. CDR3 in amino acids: CASSLGPTGGPGNTIYF. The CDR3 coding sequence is TGTGCCAGCAGTTTAGGCCCGACAGGGGGTCCTGGAAACACCATATATTTT.

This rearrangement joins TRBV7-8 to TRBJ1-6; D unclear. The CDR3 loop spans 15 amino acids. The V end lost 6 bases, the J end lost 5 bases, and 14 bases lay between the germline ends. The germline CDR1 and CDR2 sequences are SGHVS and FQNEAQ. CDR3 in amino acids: CASSQEGRDNSPLHF. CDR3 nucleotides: TGTGCCAGCAGTCAAGAGGGCCGCGATAATTCACCCCTCCACTTT.

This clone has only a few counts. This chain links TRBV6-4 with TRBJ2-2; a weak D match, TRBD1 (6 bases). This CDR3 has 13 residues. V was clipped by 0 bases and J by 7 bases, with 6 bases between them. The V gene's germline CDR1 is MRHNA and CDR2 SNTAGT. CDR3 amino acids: CASSDSDSGELFF. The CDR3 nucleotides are TGTGCCAGCAGTGACTCGGACAGCGGGGAGCTGTTTTTT.

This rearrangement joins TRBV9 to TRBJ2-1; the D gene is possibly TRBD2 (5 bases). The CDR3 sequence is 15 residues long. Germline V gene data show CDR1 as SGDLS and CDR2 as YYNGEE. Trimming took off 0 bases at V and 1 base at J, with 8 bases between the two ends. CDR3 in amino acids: CASSVGEGSYNEQFF. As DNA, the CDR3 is TGTGCCAGCAGCGTAGGTGAGGGATCCTACAATGAGCAGTTCTTC.

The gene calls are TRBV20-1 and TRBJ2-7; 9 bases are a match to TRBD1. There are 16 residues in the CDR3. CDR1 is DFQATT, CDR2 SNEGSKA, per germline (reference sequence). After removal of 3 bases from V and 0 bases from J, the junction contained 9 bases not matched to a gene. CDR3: CSASTGQGLSSYEQYF. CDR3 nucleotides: TGCAGTGCTAGTACGGGACAGGGCTTGAGCTCCTACGAGCAGTACTTC.

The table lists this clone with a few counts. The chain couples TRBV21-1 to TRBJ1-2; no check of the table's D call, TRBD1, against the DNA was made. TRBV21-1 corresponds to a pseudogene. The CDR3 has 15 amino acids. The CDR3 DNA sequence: TGTGCCAGCAGCAAAGAGGTTACAGGGGGCTGTGGCTACACCTTC. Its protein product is CASSKEVTGGCGYTF.

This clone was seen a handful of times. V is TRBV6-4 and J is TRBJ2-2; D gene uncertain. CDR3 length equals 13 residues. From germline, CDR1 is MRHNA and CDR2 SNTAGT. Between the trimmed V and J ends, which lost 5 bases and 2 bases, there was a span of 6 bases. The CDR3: CASSRENTGELFF. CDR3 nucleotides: TGTGCCAGCAGTAGAGAAAACACCGGGGAGCTGTTTTTT.

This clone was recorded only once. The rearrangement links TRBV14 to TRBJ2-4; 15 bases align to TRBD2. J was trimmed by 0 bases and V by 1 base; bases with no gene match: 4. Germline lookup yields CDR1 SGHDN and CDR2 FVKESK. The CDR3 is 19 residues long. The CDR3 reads CASSQVPGLAGGAKNIQYF. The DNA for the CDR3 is TGTGCCAGCAGCCAAGTTCCGGGACTAGCGGGAGGAGCCAAAAACATTCAGTACTTC.

In DNA form, the CDR3 reads TGTGCCAGCAGCTTGACGCCCCAGCTAGACAATGAGCAGTTCTTC. It translates to CASSLTPQLDNEQFF. V is TRBV11-2 and J is TRBJ2-1; D call uncertain. In germline, CDR1 is SGHAT, CDR2 FQNNGV. CDR3 length equals 15 residues. The V gene lost 3 bases and the J gene lost 5 bases, with 14 bases spanning the gap.

Written as DNA, the CDR3 is TGTGCCAGCAGCACCCGACTAGCGGGAGTCTCAGATACGCAGTATTTT. Translation: CASSTRLAGVSDTQYF. The gene calls are TRBV5-4 and TRBJ2-3; 12 bases agree with TRBD2. The V gene's germline CDR1 is SGHNT and CDR2 YYREEE (reference sequence). V was pared by 4 bases and J by 4 bases, with 7 bases of the junction left unmatched. This CDR3 comprises 16 residues.

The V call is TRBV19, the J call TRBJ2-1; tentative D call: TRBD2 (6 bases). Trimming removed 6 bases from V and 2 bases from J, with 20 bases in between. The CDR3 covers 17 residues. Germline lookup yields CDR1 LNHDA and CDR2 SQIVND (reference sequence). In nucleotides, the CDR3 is TGTGCCAGTAGGACCTTTAGAAGCGGGTTCGCCTACAATGAGCAGTTCTTC. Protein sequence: CASRTFRSGFAYNEQFF.

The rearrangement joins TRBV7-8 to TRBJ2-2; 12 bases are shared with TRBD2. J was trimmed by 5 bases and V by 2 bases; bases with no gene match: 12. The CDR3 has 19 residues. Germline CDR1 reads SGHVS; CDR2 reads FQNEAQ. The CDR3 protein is CASSLLLAGGLGFTGELFF. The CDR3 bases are TGTGCCAGCAGCTTACTACTAGCGGGAGGTTTGGGGTTTACCGGGGAGCTGTTTTTT.

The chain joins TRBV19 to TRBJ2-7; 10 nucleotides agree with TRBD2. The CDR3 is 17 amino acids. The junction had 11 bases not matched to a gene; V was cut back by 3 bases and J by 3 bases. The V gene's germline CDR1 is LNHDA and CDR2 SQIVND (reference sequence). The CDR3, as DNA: TGTGCCAGTAGTATTAGGGCCCCTTCTAGCGGGGGCTACGAGCAGTACTTC. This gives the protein CASSIRAPSSGGYEQYF. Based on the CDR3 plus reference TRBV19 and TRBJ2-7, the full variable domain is DGGITQSPKYLFRKEGQNVTLSCEQNLNHDAMYWYRQDPGQGLRLIYYSQIVNDFQKGDIAEGYSVSREKKESFPLTVTSAQKNPTAFYLCASSIRAPSSGGYEQYFGPGTRLTVT.